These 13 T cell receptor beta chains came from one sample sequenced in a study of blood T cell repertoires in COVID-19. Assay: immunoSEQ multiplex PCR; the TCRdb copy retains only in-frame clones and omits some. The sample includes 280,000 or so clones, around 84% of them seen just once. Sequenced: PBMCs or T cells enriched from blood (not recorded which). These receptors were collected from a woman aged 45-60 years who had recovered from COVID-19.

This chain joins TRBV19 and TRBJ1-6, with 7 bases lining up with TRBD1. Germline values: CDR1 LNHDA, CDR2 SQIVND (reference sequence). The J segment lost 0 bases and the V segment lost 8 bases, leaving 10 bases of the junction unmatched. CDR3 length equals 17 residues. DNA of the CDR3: TGTGCCAGTCAAACAGGGACAGCAAGCTCCTATAATTCACCCCTCCACTTT. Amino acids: CASQTGTASSYNSPLHF.

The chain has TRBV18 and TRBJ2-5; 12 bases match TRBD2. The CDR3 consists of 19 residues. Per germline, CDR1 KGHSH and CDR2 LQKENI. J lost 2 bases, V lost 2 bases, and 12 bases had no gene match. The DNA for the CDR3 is TGTGCCAGCTCACCAACAATCACCGGGACTAGCGGGCTACAAGAGACCCAGTACTTC. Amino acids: CASSPTITGTSGLQETQYF.

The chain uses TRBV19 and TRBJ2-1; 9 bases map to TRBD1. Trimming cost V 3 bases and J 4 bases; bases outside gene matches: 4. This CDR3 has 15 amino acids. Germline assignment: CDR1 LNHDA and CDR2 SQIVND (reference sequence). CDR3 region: CASSIGTGPYNEQFF. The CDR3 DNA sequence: TGTGCCAGTAGTATCGGGACAGGGCCATACAATGAGCAGTTCTTC.

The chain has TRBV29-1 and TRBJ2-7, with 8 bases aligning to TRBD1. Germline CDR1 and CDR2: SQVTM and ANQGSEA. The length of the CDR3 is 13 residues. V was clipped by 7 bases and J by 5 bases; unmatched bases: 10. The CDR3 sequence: CSARTGPLDEQYF. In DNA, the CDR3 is TGCAGCGCCCGGACAGGGCCTTTGGACGAGCAGTACTTC.

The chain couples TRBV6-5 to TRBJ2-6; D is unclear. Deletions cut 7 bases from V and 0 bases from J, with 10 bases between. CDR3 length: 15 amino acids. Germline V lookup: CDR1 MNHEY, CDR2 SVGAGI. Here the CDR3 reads CASTFQASGANVLTF. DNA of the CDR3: TGTGCCAGCACGTTTCAAGCCTCTGGGGCCAACGTCCTGACTTTC.

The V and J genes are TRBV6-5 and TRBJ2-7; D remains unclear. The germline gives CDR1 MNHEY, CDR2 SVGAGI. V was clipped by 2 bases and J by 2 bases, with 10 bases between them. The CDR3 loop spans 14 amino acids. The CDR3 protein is CASSYMERPYEQYF. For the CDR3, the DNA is TGTGCCAGCAGTTACATGGAGAGGCCCTACGAGCAGTACTTC.

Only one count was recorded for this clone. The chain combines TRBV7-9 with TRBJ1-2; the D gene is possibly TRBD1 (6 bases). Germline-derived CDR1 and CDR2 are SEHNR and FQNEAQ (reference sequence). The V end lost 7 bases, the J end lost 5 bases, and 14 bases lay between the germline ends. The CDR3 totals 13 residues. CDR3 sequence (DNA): TGTGCCAGCACCCCAGCGGGGACATATGGCTACACCTTC. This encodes CASTPAGTYGYTF.

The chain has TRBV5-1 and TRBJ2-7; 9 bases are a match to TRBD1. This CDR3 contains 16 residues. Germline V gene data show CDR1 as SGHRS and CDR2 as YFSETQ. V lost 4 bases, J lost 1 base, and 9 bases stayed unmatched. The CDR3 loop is CASSTRAGQGSYEQYF. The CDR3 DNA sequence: TGCGCCAGCAGCACTAGGGCGGGACAGGGATCCTACGAGCAGTACTTC.

The CDR3 sequence is CASSFTGGTSYNSPLHF. DNA of the CDR3: TGTGCCAGCAGCTTTACAGGGGGTACCTCCTATAATTCACCCCTCCACTTT. J is TRBJ1-6 and V is TRBV7-2, with 8 nucleotides matching TRBD1. Germline V gene lookup returns CDR1 SGHTA and CDR2 FQGNSA. V dropped 3 bases and J dropped 0; count of bases not matched to a gene: 4. The CDR3 spans 17 residues.

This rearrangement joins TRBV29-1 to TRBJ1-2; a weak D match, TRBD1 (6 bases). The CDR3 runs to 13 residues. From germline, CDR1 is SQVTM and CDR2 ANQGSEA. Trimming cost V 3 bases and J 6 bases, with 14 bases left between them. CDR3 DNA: TGCAGCGTTGAGTCGGGTTACAGGGATGGCTACACCTTC. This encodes CSVESGYRDGYTF.

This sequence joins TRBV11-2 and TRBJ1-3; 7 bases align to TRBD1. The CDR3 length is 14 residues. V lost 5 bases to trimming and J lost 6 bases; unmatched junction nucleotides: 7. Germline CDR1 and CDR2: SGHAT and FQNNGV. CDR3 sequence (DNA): TGTGCCAGCAGCGACACAGGGGCGGCAAACACCATATATTTT. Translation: CASSDTGAANTIYF.

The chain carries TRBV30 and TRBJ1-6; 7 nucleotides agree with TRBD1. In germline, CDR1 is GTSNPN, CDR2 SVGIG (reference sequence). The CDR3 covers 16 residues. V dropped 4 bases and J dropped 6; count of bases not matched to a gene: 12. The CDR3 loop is CAWTKRRDSFNSPLHF. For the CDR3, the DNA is TGTGCCTGGACAAAACGGAGGGACAGTTTTAATTCACCCCTCCACTTT.

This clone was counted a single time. The chain's CDR3 is CASSLRGDRAPGNTIYF. The CDR3 bases are TGCGCCAGCAGCTTGCGCGGGGACAGGGCTCCCGGAAACACCATATATTTT. The rearrangement uses TRBV5-1 and TRBJ1-3, with 9 bases matching TRBD1. V lost 1 base and J lost 4; bases outside the gene matches: 9. CDR1 and CDR2 (germline): SGHRS, YFSETQ. The CDR3 contains 17 residues.